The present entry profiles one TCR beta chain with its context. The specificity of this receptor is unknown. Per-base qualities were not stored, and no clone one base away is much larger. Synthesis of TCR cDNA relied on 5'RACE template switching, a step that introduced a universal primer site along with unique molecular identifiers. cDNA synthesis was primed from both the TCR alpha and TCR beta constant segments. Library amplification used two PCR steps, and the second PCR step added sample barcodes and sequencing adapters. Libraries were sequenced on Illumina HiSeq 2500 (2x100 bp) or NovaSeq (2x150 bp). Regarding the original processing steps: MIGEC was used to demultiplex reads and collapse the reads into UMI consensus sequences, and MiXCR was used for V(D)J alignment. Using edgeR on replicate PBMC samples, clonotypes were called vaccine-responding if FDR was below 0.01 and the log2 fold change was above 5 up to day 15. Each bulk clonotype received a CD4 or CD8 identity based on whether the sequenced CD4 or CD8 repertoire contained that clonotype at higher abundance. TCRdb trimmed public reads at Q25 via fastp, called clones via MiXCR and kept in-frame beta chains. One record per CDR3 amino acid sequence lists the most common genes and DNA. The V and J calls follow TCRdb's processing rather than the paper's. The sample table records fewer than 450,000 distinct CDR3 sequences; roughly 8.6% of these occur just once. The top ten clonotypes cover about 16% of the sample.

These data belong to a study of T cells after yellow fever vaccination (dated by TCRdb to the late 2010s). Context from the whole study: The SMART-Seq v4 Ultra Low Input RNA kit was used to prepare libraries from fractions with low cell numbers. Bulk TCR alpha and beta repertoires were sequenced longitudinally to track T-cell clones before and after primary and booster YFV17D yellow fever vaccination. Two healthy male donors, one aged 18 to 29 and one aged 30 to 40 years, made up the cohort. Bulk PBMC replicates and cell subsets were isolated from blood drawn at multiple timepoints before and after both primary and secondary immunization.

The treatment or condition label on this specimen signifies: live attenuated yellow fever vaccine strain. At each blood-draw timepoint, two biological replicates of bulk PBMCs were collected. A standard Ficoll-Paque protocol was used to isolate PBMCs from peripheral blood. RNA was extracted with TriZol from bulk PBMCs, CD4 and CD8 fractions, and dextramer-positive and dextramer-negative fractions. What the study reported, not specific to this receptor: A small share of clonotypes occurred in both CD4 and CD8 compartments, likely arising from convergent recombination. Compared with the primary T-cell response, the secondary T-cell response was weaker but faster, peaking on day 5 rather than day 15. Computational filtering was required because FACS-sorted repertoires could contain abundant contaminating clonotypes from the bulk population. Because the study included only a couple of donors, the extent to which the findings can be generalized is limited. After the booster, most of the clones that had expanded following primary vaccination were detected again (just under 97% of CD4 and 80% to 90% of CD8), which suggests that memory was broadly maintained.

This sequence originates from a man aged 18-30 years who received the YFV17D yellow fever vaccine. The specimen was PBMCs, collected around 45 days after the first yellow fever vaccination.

In nucleotide form, the sequence is TGTGCCAGCAGCGCCCGGGACAACCGTCGGGAGACCCAGTACTTC. Translated, this is CASSARDNRRETQYF. This sequence uses TRBV28 and TRBJ2-5; TRBD1 might be the D gene, on 6 matching bases. Taken from the germline V gene, the CDR1 and CDR2 loops are MDHEN and SYDVKM. A distance of 19 bases separates the germline ends of V and J, which lose 6 bases and 5 bases respectively. Spanning cysteine to phenylalanine, the CDR3 consists of 15 amino acids. The sequence is cut down to CDR3 DNA, 45 bases in frame from base 1.